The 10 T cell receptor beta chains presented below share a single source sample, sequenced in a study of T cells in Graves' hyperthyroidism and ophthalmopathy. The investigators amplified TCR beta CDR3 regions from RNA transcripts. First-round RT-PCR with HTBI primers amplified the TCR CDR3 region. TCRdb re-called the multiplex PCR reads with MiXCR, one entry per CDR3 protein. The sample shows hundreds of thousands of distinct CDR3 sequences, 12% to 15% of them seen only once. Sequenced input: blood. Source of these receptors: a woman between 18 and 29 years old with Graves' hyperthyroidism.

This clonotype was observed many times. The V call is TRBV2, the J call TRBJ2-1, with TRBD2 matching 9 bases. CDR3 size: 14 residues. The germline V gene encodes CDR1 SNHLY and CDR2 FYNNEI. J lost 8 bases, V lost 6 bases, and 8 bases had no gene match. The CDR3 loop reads CASRIAGVTHEQFF. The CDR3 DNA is TGTGCCAGCAGGATAGCGGGAGTTACCCATGAGCAGTTCTTC.

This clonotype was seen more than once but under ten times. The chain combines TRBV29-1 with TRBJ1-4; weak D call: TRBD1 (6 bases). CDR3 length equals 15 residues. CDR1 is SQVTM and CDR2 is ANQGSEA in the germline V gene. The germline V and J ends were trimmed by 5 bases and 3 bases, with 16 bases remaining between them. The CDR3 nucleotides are TGCAGCGTTCGCATATCTGGGGGCTCTAATGAAAAACTGTTTTTT. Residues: CSVRISGGSNEKLFF.

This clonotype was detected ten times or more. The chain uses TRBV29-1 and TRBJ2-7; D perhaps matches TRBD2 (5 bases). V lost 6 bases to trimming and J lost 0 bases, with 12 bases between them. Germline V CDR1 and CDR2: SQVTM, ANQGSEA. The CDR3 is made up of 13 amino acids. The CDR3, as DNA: TGCAGCGTAGAGGACTGGGTCTCCTACGAGCAGTACTTC. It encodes CSVEDWVSYEQYF.

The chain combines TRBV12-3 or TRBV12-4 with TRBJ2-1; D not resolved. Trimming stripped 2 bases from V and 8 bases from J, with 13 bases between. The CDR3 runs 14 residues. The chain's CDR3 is CASSLFQRSDEQFF. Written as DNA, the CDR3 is TGTGCCAGCAGTTTATTTCAGCGTTCGGATGAGCAGTTCTTC.

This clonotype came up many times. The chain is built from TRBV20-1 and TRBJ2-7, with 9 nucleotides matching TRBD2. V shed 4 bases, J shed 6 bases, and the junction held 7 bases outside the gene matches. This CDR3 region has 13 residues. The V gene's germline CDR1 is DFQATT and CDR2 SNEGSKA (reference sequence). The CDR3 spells CSATPLLAGEQYF. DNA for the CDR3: TGCAGTGCTACCCCTTTACTAGCGGGCGAGCAGTACTTC.

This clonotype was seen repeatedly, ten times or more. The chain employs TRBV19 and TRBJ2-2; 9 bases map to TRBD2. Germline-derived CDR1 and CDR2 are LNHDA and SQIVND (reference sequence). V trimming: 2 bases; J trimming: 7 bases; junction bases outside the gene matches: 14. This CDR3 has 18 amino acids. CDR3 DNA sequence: TGTGCCAGTAGTATATCCCTGCTAGCGGGATTAGGGAGCGGGGAGCTGTTTTTT. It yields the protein CASSISLLAGLGSGELFF.

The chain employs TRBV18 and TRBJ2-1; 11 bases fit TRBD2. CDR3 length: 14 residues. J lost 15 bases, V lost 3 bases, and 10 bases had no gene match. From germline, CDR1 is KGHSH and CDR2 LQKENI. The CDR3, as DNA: TGTGCCAGCTCACCCCTAGAGGGACTAGCGGTCCCGTTCTTC. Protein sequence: CASSPLEGLAVPFF.

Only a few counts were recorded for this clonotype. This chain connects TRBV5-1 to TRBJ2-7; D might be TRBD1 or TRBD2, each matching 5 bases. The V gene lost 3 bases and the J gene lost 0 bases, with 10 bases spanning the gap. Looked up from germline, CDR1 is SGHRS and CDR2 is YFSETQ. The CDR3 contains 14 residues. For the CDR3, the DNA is TGCGCCAGCAGCTGGGGGTCCTTCTCCTACGAGCAGTACTTC. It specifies CASSWGSFSYEQYF.

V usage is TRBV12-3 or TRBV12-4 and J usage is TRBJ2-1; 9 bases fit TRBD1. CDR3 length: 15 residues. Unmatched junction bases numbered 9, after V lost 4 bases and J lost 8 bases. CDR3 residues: CASSWETGGRDEQFF. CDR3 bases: TGTGCCAGCAGTTGGGAGACAGGGGGACGCGATGAGCAGTTCTTC.

The CDR3 nucleotides are TGTGCCAGCAGTTACCGACAGGGCTACACTGAAGCTTTCTTT. Its translation is CASSYRQGYTEAFF. The V call is TRBV6-2 or TRBV6-3, the J call TRBJ1-1; 7 bases map to TRBD1. The CDR3 sequence is 14 residues long. The junction had 3 bases not matched to a gene; V was cut back by 2 bases and J by 3 bases. Germline V gives CDR1 MNHEY, CDR2 SVGEGT.